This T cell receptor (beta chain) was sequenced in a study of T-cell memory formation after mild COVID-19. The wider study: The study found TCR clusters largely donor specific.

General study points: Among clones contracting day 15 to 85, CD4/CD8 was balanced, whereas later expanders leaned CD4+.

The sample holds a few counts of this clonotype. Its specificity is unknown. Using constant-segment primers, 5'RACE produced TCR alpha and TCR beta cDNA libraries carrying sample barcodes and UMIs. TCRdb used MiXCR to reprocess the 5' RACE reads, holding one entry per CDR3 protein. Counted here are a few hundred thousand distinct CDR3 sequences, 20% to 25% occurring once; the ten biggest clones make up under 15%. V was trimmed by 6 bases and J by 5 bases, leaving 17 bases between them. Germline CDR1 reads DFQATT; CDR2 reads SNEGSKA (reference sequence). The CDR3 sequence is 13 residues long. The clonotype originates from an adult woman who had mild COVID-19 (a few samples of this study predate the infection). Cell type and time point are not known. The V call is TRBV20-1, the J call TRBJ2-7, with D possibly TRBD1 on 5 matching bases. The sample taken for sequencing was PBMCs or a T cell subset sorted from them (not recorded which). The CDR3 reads CSALGVTTHEQYF. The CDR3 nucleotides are TGCAGTGCCCTAGGGGTCACAACGCACGAGCAGTACTTC.